Presented here are 20 T cell receptor beta chains from one specimen sequenced in a study of blood T cell repertoires in COVID-19. Method: immunoSEQ multiplex PCR; TCRdb's copy keeps in-frame clones and lacks some. This sample has roughly 80,000 clones, with around nine tenths found just once. Material: peripheral blood. These receptors all stem from a man between 45 and 60 years old with active COVID-19.

The chain joins TRBV5-1 to TRBJ2-2; D remains unclear. Germline V lookup: CDR1 SGHRS, CDR2 YFSETQ. CDR3 size: 13 residues. V was pared by 4 bases and J by 0 bases, with 4 bases between. The CDR3 loop is CASSQSNTGELFF. CDR3 bases: TGCGCCAGCAGCCAGTCGAACACCGGGGAGCTGTTTTTT.

This chain connects TRBV6-5 to TRBJ1-3, with TRBD1 as a possible D gene (6 bases). Germline CDR1 is MNHEY and CDR2 is SVGAGI. V was shortened by 6 bases and J by 2 bases, with 11 bases between the two germline ends. There are 14 residues in the CDR3. The CDR3 nucleotides are TGTGCCAGCAGGACGAGGACAGCTGGAAACACCATATATTTT. As protein: CASRTRTAGNTIYF.

The chain employs TRBV27 and TRBJ2-5, with 9 bases fitting TRBD1. Trimming cost V 2 bases and J 5 bases; bases outside gene matches: 12. This CDR3 is built from 17 residues. Germline-derived CDR1 and CDR2 are MNHEY and SMNVEV (reference sequence). CDR3 DNA: TGTGCCAGCAGTTTACGTACGACAGGGGGTCCCCGGGAGACCCAGTACTTC. Amino acids: CASSLRTTGGPRETQYF.

The V and J genes are TRBV7-3 and TRBJ1-6, with 8 positions matching TRBD1. There are 14 residues in the CDR3. With 2 bases clipped from V and 9 bases from J, the junction kept 3 bases outside the gene matches. CDR1 is SGHTA, CDR2 FQGTGA, per germline. The CDR3 coding sequence is TGTGCCAGCAGCTTACAGGGGGCAAGTTCACCCCTCCACTTT. Translated, it gives CASSLQGASSPLHF. Full variable domain (remainder filled in from reference TRBV7-3 and TRBJ1-6): GAGVSQTPSNKVTEKGKYVELRCDPISGHTALYWYRQSLGQGPEFLIYFQGTGAADDSGLPNDRFFAVRPEGSVSTLKIQRTERGDSAVYLCASSLQGASSPLHFGNGTRLTVT.

The chain has TRBV5-8 and TRBJ1-3; tentatively, D is TRBD1 (5 bases). Germline-derived CDR1 and CDR2 are SGHTS and YDEGEE. V lost 0 bases, J lost 0 bases, and 7 bases lay in between. This CDR3 is built from 15 residues. DNA of the CDR3: TGTGCCAGCAGCTTGGACAGGTCCTCTGGAAACACCATATATTTT. It specifies CASSLDRSSGNTIYF.

CDR3 protein: CASSITGGSTEAFF. The CDR3 DNA is TGCGCCAGCAGCATAACAGGGGGGAGCACTGAAGCTTTCTTT. The chain couples TRBV5-1 to TRBJ1-1, with TRBD1 matching over 8 bases. This CDR3 region has 14 residues. Germline V lookup: CDR1 SGHRS, CDR2 YFSETQ. The V segment lost 4 bases and the J segment 4 bases; nucleotides outside the gene matches: 6.

The chain has TRBV7-2 and TRBJ2-2; 7 nucleotides match TRBD1. Germline V gene data show CDR1 as SGHTA and CDR2 as FQGNSA. The CDR3 has 14 amino acids. Trimming at V came to 4 bases and at J to 3 bases, leaving 2 bases not matched to a gene. CDR3 bases: TGTGCCAGCAGCTACGGACAGGACACCGGGGAGCTGTTTTTT. Amino acid sequence: CASSYGQDTGELFF.

The chain uses TRBV24-1 and TRBJ1-5, with 7 bases fitting TRBD1. J was trimmed by 2 bases and V by 3 bases; bases with no gene match: 6. The CDR3 spans 16 residues. Looked up from germline, CDR1 is KGHDR and CDR2 is SFDVKD. Written as DNA, the CDR3 is TGTGCCACCAGTGATCGCAGAACAGGGGGCAATCAGCCCCAGCATTTT. The encoded protein is CATSDRRTGGNQPQHF.

In the case of this clone: One end of the junction is discordant with germline, which a read error may explain. This chain connects TRBV2 to TRBJ1-2; D might be TRBD1 (6 bases). Germline V gives CDR1 SNHLY, CDR2 FYNNEI. The length of the CDR3 is 15 residues. CDR3 in amino acids: CASREEGQQSHGYTF. The CDR3 region has the DNA TGTGCCAGCAGAGAAGAAGGACAGCAATCCCATGGCTACACCTTC.

The chain employs TRBV5-4 and TRBJ1-5, with D possibly being TRBD1 (5 bases). CDR1 is SGHNT, CDR2 YYREEE, per germline (reference sequence). Deletions cut 2 bases from V and 5 bases from J, with 11 bases between. The CDR3 sequence is 14 residues long. The CDR3 reads CASSFFGGDQPQHF. The CDR3 DNA follows: TGTGCCAGCAGCTTCTTCGGGGGTGATCAGCCCCAGCATTTT.

This sequence joins TRBV4-1 and TRBJ2-1; TRBD1 agrees at 8 bases. The V gene end was trimmed by 4 bases and the J gene end by 2 bases; junction bases not matched to a gene: 7. Looked up from germline, CDR1 is MGHRA and CDR2 is YSYEKL. The CDR3 loop spans 16 amino acids. For the CDR3, the DNA is TGCGCCAGCAGCCCGAAGACAGGGGAGCCCTACAATGAGCAGTTCTTC. Amino acid sequence: CASSPKTGEPYNEQFF.

The J gene is TRBJ2-7, the V gene TRBV5-5; perhaps TRBD1 as D (5 bases). The CDR3 contains 15 residues. The ends were cut back, 5 bases at V and 2 bases at J, with 17 bases in the middle. The V gene's germline CDR1 is SGHKS and CDR2 YYEKEE (reference sequence). CDR3 in amino acids: CASSNTKGPAYEQYF. CDR3 nucleotides: TGTGCCAGCAGTAATACAAAGGGGCCTGCCTACGAGCAGTACTTC.

A few counts support this clone. V and J are TRBV19 and TRBJ1-1; D is possibly TRBD1 (5 bases). CDR1 and CDR2 (germline): LNHDA, SQIVND (reference sequence). CDR3 length equals 16 residues. Trimming removed 4 bases from V and 4 bases from J, with 19 bases in between. The CDR3: CASSTNRAGYGTEAFF. The CDR3 DNA reads as TGTGCCAGTAGTACCAACCGCGCAGGGTATGGCACTGAAGCTTTCTTT.

The chain carries TRBV2 and TRBJ2-5, with D possibly TRBD1 on 6 matching bases. CDR1 is SNHLY, CDR2 FYNNEI, per germline. This CDR3 comprises 14 residues. V was trimmed by 6 bases and J by 7 bases, leaving 18 bases between them. CDR3 in DNA: TGTGCCAGCAGGGAATCAACAGGGATATGGACCCAGTACTTC. It yields the protein CASRESTGIWTQYF.

The gene calls are TRBV5-6 and TRBJ2-7, with a possible D match to TRBD1 (6 bases). The germline CDR1 and CDR2 sequences are SGHDT and YYEEEE. The CDR3 runs 14 residues. Deletions cut 1 base from V and 4 bases from J, with 12 bases between. For the CDR3, the DNA is TGTGCCAGCAGCTTGAAGAGACAGGCGTACGAGCAGTACTTC. This gives the protein CASSLKRQAYEQYF.

The genes are TRBV6-5 and TRBJ2-4, with 8 bases fitting TRBD1. With 5 bases clipped from V and 1 base from J, the junction kept 4 bases outside the gene matches. This CDR3 contains 15 residues. CDR1 is MNHEY and CDR2 is SVGAGI in the germline V gene. The CDR3 nucleotides read TGTGCCAGCAGTAAGAGACAGGGGGCCAAAAACATTCAGTACTTC. Its protein product is CASSKRQGAKNIQYF.

V is TRBV18 and J is TRBJ2-3, with a tentative D call TRBD2 (6 bases). The V gene's germline CDR1 is KGHSH and CDR2 LQKENI. Deletions cut 0 bases from V and 0 bases from J, with 13 bases between. This CDR3 is 17 amino acids long. CDR3 sequence reads: CASSPPVGGKSTDTQYF. As DNA, the CDR3 is TGTGCCAGCTCACCACCGGTGGGCGGGAAGAGCACAGATACGCAGTATTTT.

This chain connects TRBV4-3 to TRBJ1-2; D is uncertain. Germline CDR1 LGHNA, CDR2 YSLEER. V dropped 3 bases and J dropped 4 bases, with 15 bases sitting between them. The CDR3 consists of 15 residues. CDR3 sequence reads: CASSHQRTTFYGYTF. The DNA of the CDR3 is TGCGCCAGCAGCCACCAAAGAACGACTTTCTATGGCTACACCTTC.

The chain couples TRBV6-2 or TRBV6-3 to TRBJ2-1; 9 bases map to TRBD2. The CDR3 extends over 21 amino acids. Germline lookup yields CDR1 MNHEY and CDR2 SVGEGT. After removal of 6 bases from V and 0 bases from J, the junction contained 21 bases not matched to a gene. The CDR3 loop reads CASSLPPDPSGIRISYNEQFF. The CDR3, as DNA: TGTGCCAGCAGCCTCCCGCCCGATCCTAGCGGGATTCGAATCTCCTACAATGAGCAGTTCTTC.

This chain connects TRBV6-1 to TRBJ2-1; possibly TRBD2 for D (6 bases). From germline, CDR1 is MNHNS and CDR2 SASEGT. Trimming stripped 1 base from V and 7 bases from J, with 11 bases between. This CDR3 is built from 14 residues. CDR3 residues: CASSEDGGLNEQFF. CDR3 coding DNA: TGTGCCAGCAGTGAAGATGGGGGACTGAATGAGCAGTTCTTC.